This T cell receptor (beta chain) came from a study of shared clonotypes between healthy human individuals. Notes on the study in general: In general, naive subsets displayed greater estimated richness than memory subsets did.

As to this clone: The target antigen is unknown.

Sequencing was performed with immunoSEQ multiplex PCR; in TCRdb, only in-frame clones are kept and a portion is missing. Altogether around 2.5 million clones are present, approximately 93% being singletons, with the ten largest covering roughly 0.36%. Trimming took 5 bases from V and 5 from J; bases not matched to a gene: 5. The germline gives CDR1 MNHNY, CDR2 SVGAGI (reference sequence). This CDR3 comprises 14 residues. The chain carries TRBV6-6 and TRBJ2-1; 8 nucleotides agree with TRBD1. The TCR comes from a man younger than 30 in good health. Some clones in this sample may be carry-over from other donors' samples. Source material: naive CD4+ T cells from PBMCs. Subset in this sample: CD45RA+ positively selected. The CDR3 DNA reads as TGTGCCAGCAGTCCCCGGACAGGGAACAATGAGCAGTTCTTC. Translation gives CASSPRTGNNEQFF.